This record looks at one TCR beta chain sequence and its context. This sample is part of a study of blood T cell repertoires in COVID-19. Data came from immunoSEQ multiplex PCR; TCRdb stores just in-frame clones and leaves some out. The table shows about 60,000 clones, with about nine tenths occurring only once. The CDR3 is 14 residues long. The germline CDR1 and CDR2 sequences are MDHEN and SYDVKM. The germline V and J ends were trimmed by 10 bases and 2 bases, with 17 bases remaining between them. The sequencing sample was made of peripheral blood. This chain connects TRBV28 to TRBJ1-2; D gene unclear. This TCR came from a human donor with acute or convalescent COVID-19. The donor label of this sample is uncertain. CDR3 sequence reads: CAIQGRTGNYGYTF. DNA for the CDR3: TGTGCCATCCAAGGGAGAACTGGGAACTATGGCTACACCTTC.